These T cell receptor beta chains were read from a single sample in a study of blood T cell repertoires in COVID-19. Produced via immunoSEQ multiplex PCR; TCRdb's table is partial and in-frame only. The sample has more than 200,000 clones; roughly 90% are singletons. The source material was peripheral blood. Source of these receptors: a man in his 70s with acute or convalescent COVID-19. Each CDR3 is given with its conserved first and last residue.

V gene,CDR3 protein
TRBV28,CASTIPGSPLHF
TRBV3-1/TRBV3-2,CASSQRDTEAFF
TRBV10-3,CAISGTGAGEKLFF
TRBV7-2,CASSFDRGRSTDGYTF
TRBV7-6,CASSLRTASSYNSPLHF
TRBV7-9,CASSRQEGNQPQHF
TRBV4-2,CASSQDREPQPQHF
TRBV6-2/TRBV6-3,CASSTTGTNTEAFF
TRBV20-1,CSASSLSLHKEQYF
TRBV5-1,CASSLVVSGELFF
TRBV18,CASSPVPSGVEYSIQYF
TRBV2,CASSDFTGYYGYTF
TRBV5-1,CASRVSGDQFF
TRBV2,CASKGGQQFVRGYEQYF
TRBV9,CASSKQGTTSGNTIYF
TRBV9,CASSEGGLAGVYEQYF
TRBV6-5,CASSYSGGASGRTQYF
TRBV2,CASSPRGTGLGYTF
TRBV5-6,CASSPRTGQNSPLHF
TRBV12-3/TRBV12-4,CASSPSLSEKLFF
TRBV7-2,CASSLSPPGADTQYF
TRBV4-2,CASSQDGSGSRTDTQYF
TRBV7-2,CASSLAGSDRRYTF
TRBV3-1/TRBV3-2,CASSRTPSGRAFYEQYF
TRBV5-1,CASSLRTDTEAFF
TRBV3-1/TRBV3-2,CASSPTSRTGGRGNYGYTF
TRBV29-1,CSVALTSGGFEQFF
TRBV4-3,CASSQDSGNNQPQHF